The next 21 T cell receptor beta chains were all read from a single sample in a study of blood T cell repertoires in COVID-19. The table came from immunoSEQ multiplex PCR; TCRdb's copy has only in-frame clones and leaves some out. The sample carries approximately 65,000 clones, just over 85% recorded once. The sequencing sample was made of peripheral blood. These TCRs come from a man aged 40-49 years with acute or convalescent COVID-19.

The CDR3 loop reads CADRGEETQYF. CDR3 bases: TGTGCCGACCGGGGGGAAGAGACCCAGTACTTC. This sequence joins TRBV6-4 and TRBJ2-5; 7 bases map to TRBD2. J was trimmed by 3 bases and V by 11 bases; bases with no gene match: 3. Germline lookup yields CDR1 MRHNA and CDR2 SNTAGT. This CDR3 is built from 11 residues.

The V call is TRBV5-1, the J call TRBJ2-2, with a tentative D call TRBD2 (6 bases). The CDR3 length is 17 residues. From germline, CDR1 is SGHRS and CDR2 YFSETQ. V was cut by 4 bases and J by 7 bases, with 23 bases left in between. The CDR3 region is CASSTAGTYTRGGELFF. The CDR3, as DNA: TGCGCCAGCAGCACGGCCGGGACTTATACACGGGGCGGGGAGCTGTTTTTT.

The gene calls are TRBV2 and TRBJ1-1; TRBD1 is a possible D gene (5 bases). CDR1 is SNHLY, CDR2 FYNNEI, per germline. This CDR3 contains 13 residues. Trimming shortened V by 4 bases and J by 0 bases, and 6 bases separated the two germline ends. The CDR3: CASSAGMNTEAFF. DNA of the CDR3: TGTGCCAGCAGTGCAGGGATGAACACTGAAGCTTTCTTT.

The rearrangement joins TRBV2 to TRBJ2-5; D not resolved. Trimming stripped 2 bases from V and 5 bases from J, with 12 bases between. Germline V gene data show CDR1 as SNHLY and CDR2 as FYNNEI. The CDR3 contains 14 residues. This CDR3 reads CASSETSHSETQYF. DNA for the CDR3: TGTGCCAGCAGTGAAACCTCTCACTCCGAGACCCAGTACTTC.

The V gene is TRBV14, the J gene TRBJ2-1; D is perhaps TRBD2 (6 bases). This CDR3 has 11 residues. The germline V gene has CDR1 SGHDN and CDR2 FVKESK. Trimming removed 8 bases at V and 8 bases at J, with 10 bases between. CDR3: CASSAGYEQFF. For the CDR3, the DNA is TGTGCCAGCTCGGCGGGGTATGAGCAGTTCTTC.

V and J are TRBV5-1 and TRBJ1-3; TRBD1 matches at 7 bases. V lost 4 bases and J lost 0; bases outside the gene matches: 7. The germline CDR1 and CDR2 sequences are SGHRS and YFSETQ. CDR3 length: 16 residues. As DNA, the CDR3 is TGCGCCAGCAGCCTGGAGGGACAGAGCTCTGGAAACACCATATATTTT. This translates into CASSLEGQSSGNTIYF.

The rearrangement links TRBV9 to TRBJ1-2; 7 positions agree with TRBD1. CDR3 length: 16 amino acids. V shed 2 bases and J 4 bases; nucleotides not matched to a gene: 11. From germline, CDR1 is SGDLS and CDR2 YYNGEE. The CDR3, as DNA: TGTGCCAGCAGCGTGGATAAGCAGGGGGGAATCTATGGCTACACCTTC. Translating gives CASSVDKQGGIYGYTF.

This clone was counted a single time. The CDR3 bases are TGTGCCAGCAGTTCCCGGACAGGAGTGCCTTCACCCCTCCACTTT. This translates into CASSSRTGVPSPLHF. This sequence joins TRBV28 and TRBJ1-6, with 7 bases fitting TRBD1. The CDR3 extends over 15 amino acids. In germline, CDR1 is MDHEN, CDR2 SYDVKM. J gave up 9 bases and V 4 bases, and 9 bases lay outside the gene matches.

The chain uses TRBV5-1 and TRBJ1-2; D might be TRBD1 (5 bases). V gave up 0 bases and J gave up 5 bases, with 11 bases separating them. Germline V gene lookup returns CDR1 SGHRS and CDR2 YFSETQ. This CDR3 region has 14 residues. CDR3 sequence: CASSLGTGTYGYTF. Here the CDR3 DNA reads TGCGCCAGCAGCTTGGGCACAGGAACGTATGGCTACACCTTC.

The V gene is TRBV25-1, the J gene TRBJ1-1; possibly TRBD1 for D (5 bases). With 4 bases removed from V and 3 bases from J, the gap between germline ends came to 9 bases. The CDR3 has 13 amino acids. The V gene's germline CDR1 is MGHDK and CDR2 SYGVNS. The CDR3 here is CASSGQRDTEAFF. DNA of the CDR3: TGTGCCAGCAGTGGACAGAGAGACACTGAAGCTTTCTTT.

The rearrangement uses TRBV7-3 and TRBJ2-5, with D tentatively TRBD1 (6 bases). The CDR3 has 14 amino acids. The V and J ends lost 5 bases and 5 bases respectively, with 15 bases between them. In germline, CDR1 is SGHTA, CDR2 FQGTGA. The CDR3 loop is CASSQYGTLETQYF. As DNA, the CDR3 is TGTGCCAGCAGCCAGTACGGGACACTTGAGACCCAGTACTTC.

This clone has just one count. The chain carries TRBV6-5 and TRBJ1-1; 7 positions agree with TRBD1. The CDR3 totals 15 residues. V trimming: 6 bases; J trimming: 1 base; junction bases outside the gene matches: 8. Germline V gene data show CDR1 as MNHEY and CDR2 as SVGAGI. This CDR3 is CASRRREGANTEAFF. The CDR3 nucleotides read TGTGCCAGCAGGAGGAGAGAGGGGGCGAACACTGAAGCTTTCTTT.

This chain joins TRBV12-5 and TRBJ2-3; 9 positions match TRBD2. Trimming took 1 base from V and 1 from J; bases not matched to a gene: 0. Germline assignment: CDR1 LGHNT and CDR2 FRNRAP. The CDR3 has 15 residues. The CDR3 protein is CASGLGLAGTDTQYF. CDR3 DNA: TGTGCTAGTGGTTTGGGACTAGCGGGCACAGATACGCAGTATTTT.

The chain employs TRBV9 and TRBJ2-5; 7 bases line up with TRBD2. CDR3 length: 17 amino acids. The ends lost 0 bases at V and 3 bases at J; junction bases unmatched: 11. The germline V gene has CDR1 SGDLS and CDR2 YYNGEE. As DNA, the CDR3 is TGTGCCAGCAGCGTAGACCCCCTCCAGCGGGGAGAAGAGACCCAGTACTTC. Residues: CASSVDPLQRGEETQYF.

Comments on this clone: Other DNA sequences in the sample encode the same CDR3. The chain is built from TRBV29-1 and TRBJ1-1; 8 bases map to TRBD1. The CDR3 totals 10 residues. Looked up from germline, CDR1 is SQVTM and CDR2 is ANQGSEA. The trim removed 5 bases at V and 11 bases at J, leaving 4 bases unmatched. The CDR3 sequence is CSVYRGRAFF. CDR3 nucleotides: TGCAGCGTTTACAGGGGGAGGGCTTTCTTT.

This clone was counted only a few times. The chain carries TRBV7-9 and TRBJ1-1; 8 bases fit TRBD1. The CDR3 extends over 13 amino acids. V dropped 3 bases and J dropped 3; count of bases not matched to a gene: 0. Germline V gene lookup returns CDR1 SEHNR and CDR2 FQNEAQ (reference sequence). The CDR3 reads CASSLTGDTEAFF. The CDR3 nucleotides read TGTGCCAGCAGCTTGACAGGGGACACTGAAGCTTTCTTT.

The CDR3 is CSASKQGANTEAFF. CDR3 nucleotide sequence: TGCAGTGCTAGTAAACAGGGGGCAAACACTGAAGCTTTCTTT. The gene calls are TRBV20-1 and TRBJ1-1; 9 positions agree with TRBD1. Trimming at V came to 3 bases and at J to 2 bases, leaving 4 bases not matched to a gene. Germline V lookup: CDR1 DFQATT, CDR2 SNEGSKA (reference sequence). CDR3 length: 14 amino acids.

The chain joins TRBV29-1 to TRBJ1-2; 9 bases match TRBD1. After removal of 5 bases from V and 7 bases from J, the junction contained 5 bases not matched to a gene. The CDR3 extends over 12 amino acids. From germline, CDR1 is SQVTM and CDR2 ANQGSEA. This CDR3 reads CSVTGGLGGYTF. CDR3 sequence (DNA): TGCAGCGTTACAGGGGGCTTAGGTGGCTACACCTTC.

This clone appeared once. This chain uses TRBV24-1 with TRBJ2-5; a possible D gene is TRBD1 (5 bases). V was clipped by 4 bases and J by 11 bases, with 16 bases between them. This CDR3 is 13 amino acids long. CDR1 KGHDR and CDR2 SFDVKD come from the germline V gene. The DNA of the CDR3 is TGTGCCACCAGTGACGTGTCCGGACACGGTCAGTACTTC. Its translation: CATSDVSGHGQYF.

The V call is TRBV25-1, the J call TRBJ2-5; D perhaps matches TRBD2 (5 bases). Germline assignment: CDR1 MGHDK and CDR2 SYGVNS. With 1 base removed from V and 5 bases from J, the gap between germline ends came to 11 bases. The CDR3 has 14 amino acids. The CDR3 nucleotides are TGTGCCAGCAGTGAATCGAGGGTTGGGGAGACCCAGTACTTC. Its translation is CASSESRVGETQYF.

V gene TRBV4-1 combines with J gene TRBJ2-7; TRBD2 matches at 15 bases. After removal of 3 bases from V and 1 base from J, the junction contained 7 bases not matched to a gene. CDR3 length: 18 residues. The germline gives CDR1 MGHRA, CDR2 YSYEKL. CDR3 sequence reads: CASSHVGLAGGRSYEQYF. The CDR3 DNA sequence: TGCGCCAGCAGCCACGTGGGACTAGCGGGGGGTAGGTCCTACGAGCAGTACTTC.